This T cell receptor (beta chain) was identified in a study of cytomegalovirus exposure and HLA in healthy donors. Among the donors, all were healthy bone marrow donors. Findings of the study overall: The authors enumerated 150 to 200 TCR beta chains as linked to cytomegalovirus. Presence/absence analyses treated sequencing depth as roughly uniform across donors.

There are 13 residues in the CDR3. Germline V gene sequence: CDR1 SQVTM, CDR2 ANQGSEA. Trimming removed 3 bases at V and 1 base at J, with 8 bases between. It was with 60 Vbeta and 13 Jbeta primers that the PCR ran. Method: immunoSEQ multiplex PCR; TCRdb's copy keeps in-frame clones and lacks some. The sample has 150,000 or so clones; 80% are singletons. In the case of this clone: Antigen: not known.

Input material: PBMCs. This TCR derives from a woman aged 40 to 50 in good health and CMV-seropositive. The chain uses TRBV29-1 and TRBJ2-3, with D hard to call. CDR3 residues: CSVEPSGTDTQYF. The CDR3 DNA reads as TGCAGCGTTGAGCCCAGCGGCACAGATACGCAGTATTTT.